The 16 T cell receptor beta chains below all came from one sample that was sequenced in a study of beta chain features in type 1 diabetes. The study reverse transcribed the entire isolated RNA, so it sequenced expressed TCRB transcripts. Sequencing was performed with immunoSEQ multiplex PCR; in TCRdb, only in-frame clones are kept and a portion is missing. The sample consists of roughly 300,000 clones, 12% to 15% of them appearing once. Sequenced sample: central memory CD4+ T cells from blood. These receptor sequences come from a man aged 25 to 40 in good health.

Only a few counts were recorded for this clone. The genes are TRBV9 and TRBJ2-1; TRBD2 aligns across 10 bases. The trim removed 1 base at V and 5 bases at J, leaving 6 bases unmatched. CDR3 length equals 16 residues. The germline CDR1 and CDR2 sequences are SGDLS and YYNGEE. CDR3 DNA: TGTGCCAGCAGCGTACTCAGCGGGAGGGCCGACAATGAGCAGTTCTTC. It is translated as CASSVLSGRADNEQFF.

This clone was found many times. The chain couples TRBV6-4 to TRBJ1-1; D call uncertain. The CDR3 contains 12 residues. V lost 3 bases and J 6 bases, leaving 8 bases between the germline ends. CDR1 MRHNA and CDR2 SNTAGT come from the germline V gene. The CDR3 spells CASSDQAPEAFF. The CDR3 DNA reads TGTGCCAGCAGTGATCAGGCCCCTGAAGCTTTCTTT.

This clone was observed a handful of times. The J gene is TRBJ2-3, the V gene TRBV7-9; weak D call: TRBD2 (6 bases). Germline CDR1 reads SEHNR; CDR2 reads FQNEAQ (reference sequence). CDR3 length: 16 residues. Trimming stripped 1 base from V and 4 bases from J, with 15 bases between. The CDR3 DNA reads TGTGCCAGCAGCTTAGATTCTGGGGGGAGGTCAGATACGCAGTATTTT. Amino acid sequence: CASSLDSGGRSDTQYF.

This clone was observed a handful of times. This chain connects TRBV11-1 to TRBJ2-7, with D perhaps TRBD1 (6 bases). This CDR3 is built from 13 residues. Germline-derived CDR1 and CDR2 are SGHAT and FQDESV (reference sequence). Between the trimmed V and J ends, which lost 5 bases and 3 bases, there was a span of 11 bases. The CDR3 spells CASSRAGVYEQYF. CDR3 sequence (DNA): TGTGCCAGCAGCCGTGCAGGGGTCTACGAGCAGTACTTC.

This clone was detected only a few times. V gene TRBV7-9 combines with J gene TRBJ2-2; D not certain. This CDR3 region has 13 residues. V was pared by 6 bases and J by 7 bases, with 12 bases between. Germline V gene data show CDR1 as SEHNR and CDR2 as FQNEAQ (reference sequence). CDR3 DNA: TGTGCCAGCAGTCCCCTCAAGCTCGGGGAGCTGTTTTTT. This sequence encodes CASSPLKLGELFF.

The CDR3 spells CASRPPGRGNFRNTEAFF. The CDR3 nucleotides are TGTGCCAGCAGGCCGCCGGGTCGAGGAAATTTTAGAAACACTGAAGCTTTCTTT. V and J are TRBV27 and TRBJ1-1; D is uncertain. The CDR3 covers 18 residues. Trimming took off 6 bases at V and 2 bases at J, with 25 bases between the two ends. Per germline, CDR1 MNHEY and CDR2 SMNVEV (reference sequence).

This clone was picked up a small number of times. The chain joins TRBV7-2 to TRBJ2-5; TRBD1 matches 9 bases. Germline V lookup: CDR1 SGHTA, CDR2 FQGNSA. This CDR3 is built from 15 residues. V lost 4 bases, J lost 5 bases, and 8 bases stayed unmatched. The CDR3 DNA sequence: TGTGCCAGCAGCTCAACAGGGGGCAGGGGTGAGACCCAGTACTTC. This translates into CASSSTGGRGETQYF.

The CDR3 DNA reads as TGTGCCTGGAGCTTCGGGGGCAGTAGCTCCTACAATGAGCAGTTCTTC. This sequence encodes CAWSFGGSSSYNEQFF. J is TRBJ2-1 and V is TRBV30; D tentatively fits TRBD1 or TRBD2 (6 bases each). The germline V and J ends were trimmed by 3 bases and 0 bases, with 15 bases remaining between them. CDR1 GTSNPN and CDR2 SVGIG come from the germline V gene (reference sequence). The length of the CDR3 is 16 residues.

This clone was found a few times. The J gene is TRBJ2-5, the V gene TRBV2; no reliable D call. This CDR3 has 13 amino acids. Germline CDR1 reads SNHLY; CDR2 reads FYNNEI. V lost 2 bases and J lost 4, with 8 bases in between. The CDR3 region is CASSESHGETQYF. The CDR3 DNA is TGTGCCAGCAGTGAATCCCATGGAGAGACCCAGTACTTC.

This clone appeared a few times. V gene TRBV4-3 combines with J gene TRBJ1-2; 7 bases map to TRBD1. Germline V CDR1 and CDR2: LGHNA, YSLEER. The ends lost 0 bases at V and 8 bases at J; junction bases unmatched: 6. The CDR3 has 14 amino acids. The CDR3 spells CASSQDAAGGGYTF. The CDR3 DNA sequence: TGCGCCAGCAGCCAAGATGCGGCAGGGGGAGGCTACACCTTC.

This clone has only a few counts. CDR3 sequence: CASSVGRGIEAFF. In DNA, the CDR3 is TGCGCCAGCAGTGTAGGCAGGGGGATTGAAGCTTTCTTT. The V and J genes are TRBV10-2 and TRBJ1-1; 7 bases are shared with TRBD1. The trim removed 4 bases at V and 7 bases at J, leaving 6 bases unmatched. CDR3 length equals 13 residues. The germline V gene has CDR1 WSHSY and CDR2 SAAADI.

This clone came up a few times. V is TRBV5-4 and J is TRBJ2-5; 7 positions match TRBD2. The V gene's germline CDR1 is SGHNT and CDR2 YYREEE (reference sequence). The CDR3 totals 15 residues. V trimming: 4 bases; J trimming: 5 bases; junction bases outside the gene matches: 11. In nucleotides, the CDR3 is TGTGCCAGCAGCCCCACTGCGGGGGTGCCGGAGACCCAGTACTTC. This translates into CASSPTAGVPETQYF.

The gene calls are TRBV19 and TRBJ2-1, with 12 positions matching TRBD2. The CDR3 is made up of 18 amino acids. Trimming removed 1 base from V and 7 bases from J; junction bases left unmatched: 11. Germline assignment: CDR1 LNHDA and CDR2 SQIVND (reference sequence). In nucleotides, the CDR3 is TGTGCCAGTAGTATAGTTCTCGCCGGACTAGCGGGAAGTAATGAGCAGTTCTTC. Translating it yields CASSIVLAGLAGSNEQFF.

This clone appeared a few times. The chain links TRBV5-4 to TRBJ2-5; TRBD1 agrees at 8 bases. V gave up 3 bases and J gave up 4 bases; unmatched junction bases: 8. There are 15 residues in the CDR3. Germline V lookup: CDR1 SGHNT, CDR2 YYREEE (reference sequence). Here the CDR3 reads CASSSVQGGVETQYF. CDR3 in DNA: TGTGCCAGCAGCTCAGTACAGGGGGGAGTAGAGACCCAGTACTTC.

A few counts support this clone. The genes are TRBV10-3 and TRBJ1-2; tentatively, D is TRBD1 (5 bases). The germline V gene has CDR1 ENHRY and CDR2 SYGVKD. Trimming took 11 bases from V and 5 from J, leaving 18 bases between them. The CDR3 is 13 amino acids. Written as DNA, the CDR3 is TGTGCCGCCCAAGGGCCCTCAGGGTATGGCTACACCTTC. This encodes CAAQGPSGYGYTF.

This clone was observed at least ten times. The chain recombines TRBV2 with TRBJ1-6; no definite D call. CDR1 and CDR2 from the germline V gene are SNHLY and FYNNEI. The CDR3 is 14 residues long. The V end lost 0 bases, the J end lost 9 bases, and 9 bases lay between the germline ends. The CDR3 nucleotides are TGTGCCAGCAGTGAAGCTCGGCAGACTTCACCCCTCCACTTT. This gives the protein CASSEARQTSPLHF.